This T cell receptor beta chain came from a study of T cell responses to AZD1222 COVID-19 vaccine. General study points: Compared with day 0, the breadth and depth of the Spike-specific TCR repertoire rose significantly after two doses of AZD1222. Reportedly, nearly half the spike-specific TCRs target unmutated variant regions.

Produced via immunoSEQ multiplex PCR; TCRdb's table is partial and in-frame only. The repertoire holds approximately 150,000 clones, with more than 90% as singletons. This CDR3 has 15 amino acids. Germline values: CDR1 ENHRY, CDR2 SYGVKD. The ends were cut back, 3 bases at V and 2 bases at J, with 11 bases in the middle. This clone has a single count. The antigen remains undetermined. The chain combines TRBV10-3 with TRBJ2-1; tentatively, D is TRBD2 (6 bases). The TCR was taken from an adult who received the AZD1222 COVID-19 vaccine. The sequences come from peripheral blood, collected 28 days after the second AZD1222 dose. The CDR3 protein is CAISENTGAYNEQFF. CDR3 in DNA: TGTGCCATCAGTGAAAATACGGGGGCCTACAATGAGCAGTTCTTC.